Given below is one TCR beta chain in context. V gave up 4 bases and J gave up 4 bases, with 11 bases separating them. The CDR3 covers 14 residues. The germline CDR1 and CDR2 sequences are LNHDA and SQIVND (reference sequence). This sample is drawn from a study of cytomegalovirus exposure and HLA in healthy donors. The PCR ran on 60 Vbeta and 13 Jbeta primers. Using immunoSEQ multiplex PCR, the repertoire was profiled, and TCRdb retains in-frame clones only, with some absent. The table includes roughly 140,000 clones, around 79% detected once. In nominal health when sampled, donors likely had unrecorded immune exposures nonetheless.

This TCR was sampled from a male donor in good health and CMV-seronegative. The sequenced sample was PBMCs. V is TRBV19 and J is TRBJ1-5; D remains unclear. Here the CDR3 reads CASSTAVDNQPQHF. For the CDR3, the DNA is TGTGCCAGTAGTACTGCCGTAGATAATCAGCCCCAGCATTTT.